The 7 T cell receptor beta chains presented below share a single source sample, sequenced in a study of vaccination effects on CD4 cells after COVID-19. TCRdb keeps only in-frame clones here, not all; method: immunoSEQ multiplex PCR. The table includes about 8,100 clones, 65% to 85% detected once. No antigen is known for these receptors. Before any sequencing was done, the ViraFEST assay used viral peptide pools to expand antigen-specific CD4+ T cells. Subsequent to a culture period of around eleven days, CD4+ T cells were isolated. This material consisted of CD4+ T cells from PBMCs cultured with HCoV-229E spike peptides, taken before COVID-19 vaccination. The source is a human donor who received a COVID-19 vaccine.

The rearrangement links TRBV13 to TRBJ2-3; tentatively, D is TRBD1 (5 bases). This CDR3 has 16 amino acids. Germline V gene lookup returns CDR1 PRHDT and CDR2 FYEKMQ (reference sequence). The V and J ends lost 2 bases and 0 bases respectively, with 12 bases between them. Here the CDR3 reads CASSLKGVTSTDTQYF. Here the CDR3 DNA reads TGTGCCAGCAGCTTAAAAGGGGTTACTAGCACAGATACGCAGTATTTT.

The V and J genes are TRBV15 and TRBJ1-5, with no clear D. The CDR3 covers 12 residues. CDR1 LNHNV and CDR2 YYDKDF come from the germline V gene (reference sequence). V was trimmed by 0 bases and J by 9 bases, leaving 6 bases between them. CDR3 DNA sequence: TGTGCCACCAGCAGAGAGGGTGGGCCCCAGCATTTT. Residues: CATSREGGPQHF.

The J gene is TRBJ2-7, the V gene TRBV12-2; TRBD1 is the table's D call and was not checked against the DNA. TRBV12-2 is noted as a pseudogene. The CDR3 is 17 residues long. CDR3 DNA sequence: TGTGCAAGTCGCTTAGCCGTATGTCCAAGCGCCCAGGGCGAGCAGTACTTC. Translating gives CASRLAVCPSAQGEQYF.

The CDR3, as DNA: TGTGCCAGCAGTTTGGCCCTATATTCACCCCTCCACTTT. The encoded protein is CASSLALYSPLHF. The rearrangement links TRBV12-3 or TRBV12-4 to TRBJ1-6; D gene uncertain. The CDR3 length is 13 residues. Trimming cost V 3 bases and J 8 bases, with 8 bases left between them.

With regard to this clone: Within the sample, other DNA sequences also encode this same CDR3. The V and J genes are TRBV18 and TRBJ1-3, with D possibly matching TRBD1 (6 bases). This CDR3 contains 15 residues. The germline gives CDR1 KGHSH, CDR2 LQKENI. V lost 5 bases, J lost 0 bases, and 11 bases lay in between. The CDR3 loop is CASSWDTSSGNTIYF. CDR3 in DNA: TGTGCCAGCTCATGGGACACAAGCTCTGGAAACACCATATATTTT.

This clone was recorded a few times. V usage is TRBV2 and J usage is TRBJ2-2; a possible D gene is TRBD1 (6 bases). V lost 7 bases and J 3 bases, leaving 9 bases between the germline ends. CDR3 length: 13 residues. Germline assignment: CDR1 SNHLY and CDR2 FYNNEI. The CDR3 loop is CASTGQYTGELFF. DNA for the CDR3: TGTGCCAGCACCGGACAGTACACCGGGGAGCTGTTTTTT. The whole variable domain, remainder taken from reference TRBV2 and TRBJ2-2, is EPEVTQTPSHQVTQMGQEVILRCVPISNHLYFYWYRQILGQKVEFLVSFYNNEISEKSEIFDDQFSVERPDGSNFTLKIRSTKLEDSAMYFCASTGQYTGELFFGEGSRLTVL.

The chain joins TRBV2 to TRBJ2-7, with TRBD2 identical over 9 bases. With V trimmed by 8 bases and J by 7 bases, 18 bases remained unmatched. This CDR3 contains 16 residues. Germline V CDR1 and CDR2: SNHLY, FYNNEI. CDR3 protein: CASCPWGGGRAGEQYF. Written as DNA, the CDR3 is TGTGCCAGCTGCCCCTGGGGTGGCGGGAGGGCCGGGGAGCAGTACTTC.